Shown below are 17 T cell receptor beta chains from a single sample sequenced in a study of blood T cell repertoires in COVID-19 (dated by TCRdb to 2020 to 2021). The method was the immunoSEQ multiplex PCR assay. This is the immuneACCESS table as TCRdb keeps it, with only in-frame sequences that have V and J called. A part of the clones is gone; compared with another copy, unresolved V genes explain less than half, and the rest is unexplained. Within this sample are 150,000 to 200,000 clones, with 85% to 90% of them counted one time only. The leading ten clones occupy around 0.99% of the sample. Sequenced sample: peripheral blood. These receptors were obtained from a man younger than 30 with acute or convalescent COVID-19.

This rearrangement joins TRBV13 to TRBJ1-2; 9 nucleotides match TRBD1. This CDR3 comprises 14 residues. CDR1 is PRHDT and CDR2 is FYEKMQ in the germline V gene (reference sequence). After removal of 1 base from V and 6 bases from J, the junction contained 3 bases not matched to a gene. This CDR3 is CASSLVGQGDGYTF. CDR3 nucleotide sequence: TGTGCCAGCAGCTTAGTGGGACAGGGTGATGGCTACACCTTC.

The chain employs TRBV18 and TRBJ2-2, with 9 bases matching TRBD1. J was trimmed by 4 bases and V by 4 bases; bases with no gene match: 7. Germline-derived CDR1 and CDR2 are KGHSH and LQKENI. The CDR3 spans 16 residues. The CDR3 region is CASSLMGQGATGELFF. Here the CDR3 DNA reads TGTGCCAGCTCACTAATGGGACAGGGAGCCACCGGGGAGCTGTTTTTT. Complete variable domain (other parts from reference TRBV18 and TRBJ2-2): NAGVMQNPRHLVRRRGQEARLRCSPMKGHSHVYWYRQLPEEGLKFMVYLQKENIIDESGMPKERFSAEFPKEGPSILRIQQVVRGDSAAYFCASSLMGQGATGELFFGEGSRLTVL.

The chain joins TRBV24-1 to TRBJ1-6; 9 bases line up with TRBD1. V was clipped by 6 bases and J by 7 bases; unmatched bases: 6. The CDR3 extends over 15 amino acids. Per germline, CDR1 KGHDR and CDR2 SFDVKD. The CDR3 here is CATSPGTGNNSPLHF. Written as DNA, the CDR3 is TGTGCCACCAGTCCCGGGACAGGGAACAATTCACCCCTCCACTTT.

This clone was seen only a few times. The V and J genes are TRBV5-6 and TRBJ1-6, with D possibly matching TRBD1 (6 bases). The CDR3 has 15 amino acids. Germline values: CDR1 SGHDT, CDR2 YYEEEE. V lost 0 bases to trimming and J lost 9 bases, with 13 bases between them. The CDR3 DNA sequence: TGTGCCAGCAGCTTGGCCAGGGACATAAGTTCACCCCTCCACTTT. This sequence encodes CASSLARDISSPLHF. The entire variable domain, with the rest obtained from reference TRBV5-6 and TRBJ1-6, is as follows: DAGVTQSPTHLIKTRGQQVTLRCSPKSGHDTVSWYQQALGQGPQFIFQYYEEEERQRGNFPDRFSGHQFPNYSSELNVNALLLGDSALYLCASSLARDISSPLHFGNGTRLTVT.

The chain has TRBV19 and TRBJ1-2, with 9 bases fitting TRBD1. Trimming removed 5 bases from V and 7 bases from J; junction bases left unmatched: 8. The CDR3 contains 14 residues. The germline gives CDR1 LNHDA, CDR2 SQIVND (reference sequence). CDR3 in amino acids: CASSPGQGSGGYTF. CDR3 nucleotides: TGTGCCAGTAGTCCAGGACAGGGGTCGGGTGGCTACACCTTC. Looking up the rest from reference TRBV19 and TRBJ1-2 gives the full variable domain: DGGITQSPKYLFRKEGQNVTLSCEQNLNHDAMYWYRQDPGQGLRLIYYSQIVNDFQKGDIAEGYSVSREKKESFPLTVTSAQKNPTAFYLCASSPGQGSGGYTFGSGTRLTVV.

The chain recombines TRBV7-8 with TRBJ1-5; TRBD1 matches 10 bases. CDR1 SGHVS and CDR2 FQNEAQ come from the germline V gene. The J segment lost 9 bases and the V segment lost 5 bases, leaving 4 bases of the junction unmatched. This CDR3 spans 13 amino acids. The CDR3 coding sequence is TGTGCCAGCAGCCAGGGACAGGGGCGGCCCCAGCATTTT. The encoded protein is CASSQGQGRPQHF. Based on the CDR3 plus reference TRBV7-8 and TRBJ1-5, the full variable domain is GAGVSQSPRYKVAKRGQDVALRCDPISGHVSLFWYQQALGQGPEFLTYFQNEAQLDKSGLPSDRFFAERPEGSVSTLKIQRTQQEDSAVYLCASSQGQGRPQHFGDGTRLSIL.

The genes are TRBV27 and TRBJ2-5; TRBD2 might be the D (7 bases). The CDR3 length is 15 residues. The germline V and J ends were trimmed by 3 bases and 4 bases, with 15 bases remaining between them. The germline CDR1 and CDR2 sequences are MNHEY and SMNVEV (reference sequence). The CDR3 sequence: CASSFLGGGGETQYF. CDR3 sequence (DNA): TGTGCCAGCAGTTTTCTAGGGGGGGGCGGAGAGACCCAGTACTTC.

V usage is TRBV7-2 and J usage is TRBJ2-7; 8 bases are a match to TRBD2. Germline CDR1 and CDR2: SGHTA and FQGNSA. V lost 1 base to trimming and J lost 5 bases; unmatched junction nucleotides: 1. CDR3 size: 13 residues. The CDR3 DNA follows: TGTGCCAGCAGCTTAGAAGCGGGGGACGAGCAGTACGTC. Translating gives CASSLEAGDEQYV.

This clone showed up just once. The gene calls are TRBV10-3 and TRBJ2-1; TRBD1 matches at 8 bases. The CDR3 totals 13 residues. With V trimmed by 8 bases and J by 7 bases, 7 bases remained unmatched. CDR1 is ENHRY, CDR2 SYGVKD, per germline. In DNA, the CDR3 is TGTGCCATCGGACCGGGACAGGTAAATGAGCAGTTCTTC. Encoded protein: CAIGPGQVNEQFF.

This sequence joins TRBV7-2 and TRBJ1-6; possibly TRBD1 for D (5 bases). Trimming cost V 5 bases and J 8 bases, with 19 bases left between them. CDR1 is SGHTA, CDR2 FQGNSA, per germline. This CDR3 contains 16 residues. For the CDR3, the DNA is TGTGCCAGCAGCGTCGGCAATCGGGGGATCTATTCACCCCTCCACTTT. This encodes CASSVGNRGIYSPLHF.

This chain connects TRBV7-3 to TRBJ2-2; D is perhaps TRBD1 (6 bases). V lost 3 bases to trimming and J lost 2 bases, with 19 bases between them. Per germline, CDR1 SGHTA and CDR2 FQGTGA. This CDR3 is 18 amino acids long. CDR3 DNA: TGTGCCAGCAGCTTTATCGGCACGGGCAGGGGAAACACCGGGGAGCTGTTTTTT. It codes for CASSFIGTGRGNTGELFF.

The rearrangement uses TRBV28 and TRBJ1-2, with 8 bases that match TRBD1. The V gene end was trimmed by 5 bases and the J gene end by 0 bases; junction bases not matched to a gene: 8. The germline V gene has CDR1 MDHEN and CDR2 SYDVKM. There are 16 residues in the CDR3. The CDR3 here is CASSIPGQAANYGYTF. CDR3 DNA: TGTGCCAGCAGTATCCCGGGACAGGCGGCTAACTATGGCTACACCTTC.

This clone was seen once. The chain carries TRBV20-1 and TRBJ1-2; D is uncertain. CDR1 DFQATT and CDR2 SNEGSKA come from the germline V gene (reference sequence). Trimming cost V 3 bases and J 5 bases, with 10 bases left between them. The CDR3 is 12 residues long. The CDR3 sequence: CSASRLRYGYTF. The DNA of the CDR3 is TGCAGTGCTAGTCGACTGCGGTATGGCTACACCTTC.

This chain links TRBV27 with TRBJ2-7; 8 bases are a match to TRBD2. This CDR3 is built from 16 residues. The V gene's germline CDR1 is MNHEY and CDR2 SMNVEV (reference sequence). V lost 5 bases, J lost 5 bases, and 14 bases stayed unmatched. Written as DNA, the CDR3 is TGTGCCAGCAGTCCCCGGTCCATTAGCGGGGCAAACGAGCAGTACTTC. Encoded protein: CASSPRSISGANEQYF.

The sample holds one count of this clone. The CDR3 is CASSRGQSYEQYF. DNA for the CDR3: TGTGCCAGTAGCCGGGGACAGTCCTACGAGCAGTACTTC. The chain is built from TRBV19 and TRBJ2-7; TRBD1 aligns across 7 bases. The CDR3 is 13 amino acids. Germline V lookup: CDR1 LNHDA, CDR2 SQIVND (reference sequence). V lost 6 bases to trimming and J lost 1 base; unmatched junction nucleotides: 3. Looking up the rest from reference TRBV19 and TRBJ2-7 gives the full variable domain: DGGITQSPKYLFRKEGQNVTLSCEQNLNHDAMYWYRQDPGQGLRLIYYSQIVNDFQKGDIAEGYSVSREKKESFPLTVTSAQKNPTAFYLCASSRGQSYEQYFGPGTRLTVT.

This chain connects TRBV19 to TRBJ1-5; D is unresolved. The CDR3 has 15 residues. Trimming removed 5 bases from V and 3 bases from J, with 14 bases in between. Germline CDR1 LNHDA, CDR2 SQIVND (reference sequence). CDR3 sequence: CASSSAGVPNQPQHF. The CDR3 region has the DNA TGTGCCAGTAGTTCCGCCGGGGTGCCCAATCAGCCCCAGCATTTT.

This chain joins TRBV5-1 and TRBJ2-5; tentative D call: TRBD2 (7 bases). V was shortened by 6 bases and J by 2 bases, with 17 bases between the two germline ends. Germline values: CDR1 SGHRS, CDR2 YFSETQ. The CDR3 runs 15 residues. The CDR3 DNA sequence: TGCGCCAGCATGGGTGGGGGGGCCTTTCAAGAGACCCAGTACTTC. It is translated as CASMGGGAFQETQYF. Based on the CDR3 plus reference TRBV5-1 and TRBJ2-5, the full variable domain is KAGVTQTPRYLIKTRGQQVTLSCSPISGHRSVSWYQQTPGQGLQFLFEYFSETQRNKGNFPGRFSGRQFSNSRSEMNVSTLELGDSALYLCASMGGGAFQETQYFGPGTRLLVL.